This T cell receptor (beta chain) originates from a study of T cell responses to AZD1222 COVID-19 vaccine. Study-level points and caveats: Spike-specific TCR breadth rose after two AZD1222 doses, and depth rose as well. The reported proportion of spike-specific TCRs targeting unmutated variant regions was nearly half. Clonal diversity may have been underestimated, and the donors were mostly white British, with more females than males.

The CDR3 has 13 residues. The V end was cut by 9 bases, the J end by 4 bases, with 13 bases between. This clone has only a few counts. Its antigen is as yet unknown. Libraries were prepared by immunoSEQ multiplex PCR; TCRdb keeps only in-frame clonotypes and omits some of them. Among some 53,000 clones listed, about nine tenths were seen once. The receptor was derived from an adult who received the AZD1222 COVID-19 vaccine. The V gene is TRBV12-3 or TRBV12-4, the J gene TRBJ1-3, with D tentatively TRBD1 (6 bases). The sample here was peripheral blood, taken 28 days after the second AZD1222 dose. This CDR3 reads CASRRGEGNTIYF. The CDR3 nucleotides read TGTGCCAGTCGCAGGGGCGAGGGAAACACCATATATTTT.